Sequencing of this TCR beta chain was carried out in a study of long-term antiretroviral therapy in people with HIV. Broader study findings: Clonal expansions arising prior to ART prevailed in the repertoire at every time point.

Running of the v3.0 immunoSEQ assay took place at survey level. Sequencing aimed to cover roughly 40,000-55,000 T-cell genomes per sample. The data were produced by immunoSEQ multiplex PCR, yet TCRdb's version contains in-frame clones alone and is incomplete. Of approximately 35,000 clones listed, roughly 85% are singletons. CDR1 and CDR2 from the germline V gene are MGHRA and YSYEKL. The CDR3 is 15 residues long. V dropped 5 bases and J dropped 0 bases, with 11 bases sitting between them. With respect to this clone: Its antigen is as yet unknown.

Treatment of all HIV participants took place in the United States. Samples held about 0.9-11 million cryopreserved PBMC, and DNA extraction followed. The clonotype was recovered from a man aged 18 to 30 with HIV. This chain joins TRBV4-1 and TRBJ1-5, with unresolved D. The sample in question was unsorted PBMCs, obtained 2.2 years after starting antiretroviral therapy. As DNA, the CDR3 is TGCGCCAGCAGCACCGGGCATTTTAGCAATCAGCCCCAGCATTTT. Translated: CASSTGHFSNQPQHF.